This T cell receptor beta chain was found in a study of a mutant IDH1 vaccine in newly diagnosed glioma. The wider study: Before enrollment, the patients had been treated with radiotherapy alone, temozolomide alone, or both together. Most of them had received both.

The CDR3 consists of 16 residues. V lost 3 bases and J lost 0; bases outside the gene matches: 2. Germline assignment: CDR1 LNHDA and CDR2 SQIVND (reference sequence). The protocol was immunoSEQ multiplex PCR, while the TCRdb copy is restricted to in-frame clones and leaves out a portion. Here the sample spans some 95,000 clones, roughly 77% being singletons. With regard to this clone: The antigen remains undetermined.

Findings and caveats of the study: No link was apparently found between pseudoprogression and changes in top peripheral T cell clonotypes.

The time point: baseline, week 1 (first vaccination visit). Treatment reported: pre-vaccination baseline after standard-of-care therapy. The chain recombines TRBV19 with TRBJ1-5; 10 bases agree with TRBD1. The sequence was obtained from a middle-aged man with glioma. The sample was PBMCs, taken from a glioma patient treated with radiotherapy, temozolomide or both. The CDR3 region is CASSIGTGDSNQPQHF. The CDR3 DNA sequence: TGTGCCAGTAGTATTGGGACAGGGGATAGCAATCAGCCCCAGCATTTT.